Detailed here is one TCR beta chain. The authors ran a second PCR of 7 to 11 cycles using a sample-barcoded 5' primer and a J-beta primer mix. One entry per CDR3 protein, called by TCRdb with MiXCR from the 5' RACE reads. The sample has over 600,000 distinct CDR3 sequences, roughly 20% seen once. This sample was taken from a study of blood T cells in healthy people across ages. At the level of the study: With template switching, about one barcoded beta molecule was captured per two T cells.

This CDR3 spans 10 amino acids. V lost 4 bases and J 6 bases, leaving 3 bases between the germline ends. From germline, CDR1 is MRHNA and CDR2 SNTAGT. Drawn from each donor were roughly 10 milliliters of peripheral blood. The TCR was taken from a man aged 65-85 years in good health. The chain joins TRBV6-4 to TRBJ2-5; D remains unclear. Sequencing was carried out using blood. In DNA, the CDR3 is TGTGCCAGCAGTGGAAAGACCCAGTACTTC. Protein: CASSGKTQYF.